The 15 T cell receptor beta chains given below trace back to one sample, sequenced in a study of OX40 agonist ivuxolimab in advanced cancers. TCRdb keeps only in-frame clones here, not all; method: immunoSEQ multiplex PCR. Found here are about 90,000 clones, roughly 90% of them singletons; the top ten hold 0.15% to 0.2%. The sequencing here drew on CD4+ or CD8+ T cells sorted from blood, taken in a trial of the OX40 agonist ivuxolimab. The receptor set was obtained from an adult with an advanced solid tumor such as melanoma, head and neck, liver or kidney cancer.

The gene calls are TRBV7-9 and TRBJ1-2; TRBD1 might be the D (6 bases). Germline CDR1 reads SEHNR; CDR2 reads FQNEAQ (reference sequence). The CDR3 extends over 14 amino acids. Trimming removed 5 bases at V and 4 bases at J, with 14 bases between. The CDR3 loop reads CASSAGPRGYGYTF. CDR3 nucleotides: TGTGCCAGCAGCGCCGGCCCCAGGGGCTATGGCTACACCTTC.

A note on this clone: Other DNA sequences in the sample encode the same CDR3. The chain couples TRBV5-1 to TRBJ1-2, with D perhaps matching TRBD1 (5 bases). Germline V gene sequence: CDR1 SGHRS, CDR2 YFSETQ. V gave up 5 bases and J gave up 4 bases, with 9 bases separating them. This CDR3 contains 12 residues. CDR3: CASSLDTYGYTF. CDR3 bases: TGCGCCAGCAGTCTGGACACCTATGGCTACACCTTC.

The rearrangement uses TRBV19 and TRBJ2-3; no clear D gene. The CDR3 covers 13 residues. Looked up from germline, CDR1 is LNHDA and CDR2 is SQIVND (reference sequence). Trimming stripped 2 bases from V and 4 bases from J, with 7 bases between. The CDR3 DNA reads TGTGCCAGTAGTATACCTCCGGCAGATACGCAGTATTTT. It yields the protein CASSIPPADTQYF.

This sequence joins TRBV30 and TRBJ2-6; D is ambiguous. The V end lost 6 bases, the J end lost 4 bases, and 7 bases lay between the germline ends. This CDR3 comprises 12 residues. Germline loops: CDR1 GTSNPN, CDR2 SVGIG (reference sequence). CDR3 amino acids: CACSYGANVLTF. The CDR3 DNA follows: TGTGCCTGTTCTTACGGGGCCAACGTCCTGACTTTC.

The genes are TRBV5-8 and TRBJ2-7, with TRBD1 as a possible D gene (5 bases). V was shortened by 2 bases and J by 6 bases, with 15 bases between the two germline ends. Germline V gene lookup returns CDR1 SGHTS and CDR2 YDEGEE. This CDR3 has 14 residues. CDR3 in amino acids: CASSLTVQGGEQYF. CDR3 DNA sequence: TGTGCCAGCAGCTTAACCGTTCAGGGTGGCGAGCAGTACTTC.

This clone showed up just once. The chain is built from TRBV28 and TRBJ1-1; TRBD1 matches at 7 bases. There are 16 residues in the CDR3. V dropped 2 bases and J dropped 10; count of bases not matched to a gene: 16. Germline V gene sequence: CDR1 MDHEN, CDR2 SYDVKM. For the CDR3, the DNA is TGTGCCAGCAGTTTAGGGGGGGTCGGGCGGACAGGAGGAGCTTTCTTT. It specifies CASSLGGVGRTGGAFF.

The genes are TRBV5-6 and TRBJ2-3, with 10 bases matching TRBD1. Germline values: CDR1 SGHDT, CDR2 YYEEEE. This CDR3 is 16 amino acids long. V shed 4 bases and J 0 bases; nucleotides not matched to a gene: 5. CDR3 coding DNA: TGTGCCAGCAGCATCCCGGGACAGGGGAGCACAGATACGCAGTATTTT. This codes for CASSIPGQGSTDTQYF.

The J gene is TRBJ1-1, the V gene TRBV6-6; no firm D call. CDR1 and CDR2 from the germline V gene are MNHNY and SVGAGI (reference sequence). Trimming left V 0 bases short and J 0 bases short, with 2 bases between. The CDR3 is 13 residues long. CDR3 protein: CASSYSMNTEAFF. CDR3 DNA sequence: TGTGCCAGCAGTTACTCGATGAACACTGAAGCTTTCTTT.

Written as DNA, the CDR3 is TGTGCCAGCAGTTTAAGGTCCGGCAGGGGGGGCTATGGCTACACCTTC. It translates to CASSLRSGRGGYGYTF. The chain has TRBV28 and TRBJ1-2; TRBD1 matches at 7 bases. Germline lookup yields CDR1 MDHEN and CDR2 SYDVKM. The length of the CDR3 is 16 residues. V lost 2 bases and J lost 4; bases outside the gene matches: 10.

The chain recombines TRBV29-1 with TRBJ1-2; D is perhaps TRBD1 (5 bases). The CDR3 has 13 residues. V lost 4 bases and J lost 7, with 16 bases in between. Looked up from germline, CDR1 is SQVTM and CDR2 is ANQGSEA. DNA of the CDR3: TGCAGCGTTGGAGGGGTTCTGGGTGGTGGCTACACCTTC. The encoded protein is CSVGGVLGGGYTF.

The V call is TRBV7-2, the J call TRBJ1-5; D remains ambiguous. V lost 1 base and J lost 7, with 11 bases in between. Looked up from germline, CDR1 is SGHTA and CDR2 is FQGNSA. CDR3 size: 14 residues. The CDR3 DNA reads as TGTGCCAGCAGCTTAGGGCAGCAGACCCAGCCCCAGCATTTT. It encodes CASSLGQQTQPQHF. Combining the CDR3 with reference TRBV7-2 and TRBJ1-5 gives the whole variable domain GAGVSQSPSNKVTEKGKDVELRCDPISGHTALYWYRQSLGQGLEFLIYFQGNSAPDKSGLPSDRFSAERTGGSVSTLTIQRTQQEDSAVYLCASSLGQQTQPQHFGDGTRLSIL.

The chain combines TRBV6-1 with TRBJ1-1; D is undetermined. The CDR3 totals 15 residues. Germline V gene lookup returns CDR1 MNHNS and CDR2 SASEGT. The V and J ends lost 5 bases and 1 base respectively, with 14 bases between them. CDR3 nucleotides: TGTGCCAGCAGTCAAGACTATGCTTGGAACACTGAAGCTTTCTTT. Amino acids: CASSQDYAWNTEAFF.

The chain couples TRBV28 to TRBJ1-4, with D perhaps matching TRBD1 (6 bases). The V and J ends lost 4 bases and 3 bases respectively, with 9 bases between them. This CDR3 has 14 residues. Germline values: CDR1 MDHEN, CDR2 SYDVKM. The CDR3 region is CASSSTGSNEKLFF. CDR3 bases: TGTGCCAGCAGTTCTACAGGGTCTAATGAAAAACTGTTTTTT. Using reference TRBV28 and TRBJ1-4 for the parts outside the CDR3, the full variable domain is DVKVTQSSRYLVKRTGEKVFLECVQDMDHENMFWYRQDPGLGLRLIYFSYDVKMKEKGDIPEGYSVSREKKERFSLILESASTNQTSMYLCASSSTGSNEKLFFGSGTQLSVL.

This clone was recorded once. CDR3: CASSSVQGAIGELFF. CDR3 nucleotide sequence: TGCGCCAGCAGCTCGGTACAGGGGGCTATCGGGGAGCTGTTTTTT. This chain connects TRBV5-1 to TRBJ2-2, with 9 bases aligning to TRBD1. The CDR3 covers 15 residues. The germline CDR1 and CDR2 sequences are SGHRS and YFSETQ. V trimming: 3 bases; J trimming: 7 bases; junction bases outside the gene matches: 7.

This chain uses TRBV5-1 with TRBJ2-7, with D hard to call. Germline V gene data show CDR1 as SGHRS and CDR2 as YFSETQ. The CDR3 totals 13 residues. The V and J ends lost 3 bases and 5 bases respectively, with 12 bases between them. This CDR3 reads CASSSPGRDEQYF. In nucleotides, the CDR3 is TGCGCCAGCAGCTCCCCGGGCAGAGACGAGCAGTACTTC.